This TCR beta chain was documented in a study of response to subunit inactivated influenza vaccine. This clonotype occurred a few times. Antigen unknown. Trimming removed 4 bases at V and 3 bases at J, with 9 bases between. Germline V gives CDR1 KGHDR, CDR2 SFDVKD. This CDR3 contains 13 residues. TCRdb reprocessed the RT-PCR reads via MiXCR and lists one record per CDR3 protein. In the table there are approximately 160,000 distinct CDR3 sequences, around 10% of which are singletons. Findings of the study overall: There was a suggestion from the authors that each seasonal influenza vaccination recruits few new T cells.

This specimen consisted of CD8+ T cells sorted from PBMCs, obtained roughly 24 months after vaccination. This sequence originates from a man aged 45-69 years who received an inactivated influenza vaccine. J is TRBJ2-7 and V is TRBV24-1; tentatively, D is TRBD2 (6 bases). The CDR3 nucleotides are TGTGCCACCAGTGAGGACGGGAGCTACGAGCAGTACTTC. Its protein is CATSEDGSYEQYF.